This T cell receptor (beta chain) was observed in a study of CD8+ T cells in alopecia areata. In this sample, this clone turned up once. CDR3 size: 15 residues. Looked up from germline, CDR1 is GTSNPN and CDR2 is SVGIG (reference sequence). J gave up 3 bases and V 2 bases, and 7 bases lay outside the gene matches. RNA extraction and reverse transcription yielded cDNA as sequencing template. Sequencing used immunoSEQ multiplex PCR; TCRdb keeps in-frame clones, though not all of them. The repertoire holds over 150,000 clones, 50% to 70% seen once, with 1.5% to 2% in the top ten. The receptor was isolated from a human donor with alopecia areata. Sequencing was performed on CD4+ T cells sorted from blood, taken at week 0. The chain has TRBV30 and TRBJ2-7; 10 nucleotides match TRBD2. The chain's CDR3 is CAWSPNQRGGYEQYF. The CDR3 bases are TGTGCCTGGAGTCCGAACCAGCGGGGGGGCTACGAGCAGTACTTC.